These 19 T cell receptor beta chains share one sample of origin, sequenced in a study of blood T cell repertoires in COVID-19. The protocol was immunoSEQ multiplex PCR, while the TCRdb copy is restricted to in-frame clones and leaves out a portion. Seen here are over 250,000 clones, around 90% observed once, and the top ten hold 0.9% to 1.2%. The sequenced sample consisted of PBMCs or T cells enriched from blood (not recorded which). These receptors were taken from a woman aged 25 to 39 who had recovered from COVID-19.

This clone was seen a single time. The CDR3 loop reads CASSFPGRGINQPQHF. The CDR3 nucleotides read TGTGCCAGCAGTTTCCCCGGACGGGGGATCAATCAGCCCCAGCATTTT. The V call is TRBV28, the J call TRBJ1-5; possibly TRBD1 for D (5 bases). The CDR3 contains 16 residues. Germline loops: CDR1 MDHEN, CDR2 SYDVKM. V lost 3 bases, J lost 3 bases, and 15 bases lay in between.

The chain couples TRBV7-6 to TRBJ2-1, with 13 bases aligning to TRBD2. CDR1 and CDR2 (germline): SGHVS, FNYEAQ. The CDR3 is made up of 18 amino acids. V dropped 1 base and J dropped 0; count of bases not matched to a gene: 3. As DNA, the CDR3 is TGTGCCAGCAGCTTAGGACTAGCGGGAGGTAGCTCCTACAATGAGCAGTTCTTC. Translation: CASSLGLAGGSSYNEQFF.

The chain couples TRBV11-3 to TRBJ2-2; 14 bases line up with TRBD2. Trimming cost V 3 bases and J 5 bases; bases outside gene matches: 2. Germline CDR1 and CDR2: SGHNT and YENEEA. This CDR3 region has 16 residues. The CDR3 region has the DNA TGTGCCAGCAGCTTCCGACTAGCGGGAGGGACCGGGGAGCTGTTTTTT. Residues: CASSFRLAGGTGELFF.

CDR3 residues: CASNVNSADNTQYF. CDR3 DNA: TGTGCCAGCAACGTCAATTCGGCGGACAATACGCAGTATTTT. This sequence joins TRBV6-5 and TRBJ2-3; possible D gene TRBD1, 5 bases. CDR3 length: 14 residues. Germline V gene lookup returns CDR1 MNHEY and CDR2 SVGAGI. Trimming stripped 7 bases from V and 7 bases from J, with 18 bases between.

The rearrangement joins TRBV14 to TRBJ2-1; 10 nucleotides match TRBD2. V lost 1 base and J lost 6; bases outside the gene matches: 3. The CDR3 covers 15 residues. The germline V gene encodes CDR1 SGHDN and CDR2 FVKESK. CDR3 in DNA: TGTGCCAGCAGCCAAGTGGGACTAGCGACCAATGAGCAGTTCTTC. This encodes CASSQVGLATNEQFF.

V is TRBV11-2 and J is TRBJ1-2; 10 bases map to TRBD1. The CDR3 runs 14 residues. Germline loops: CDR1 SGHAT, CDR2 FQNNGV. J gave up 6 bases and V 7 bases, and 8 bases lay outside the gene matches. The CDR3 nucleotides are TGTGCCAGCACCGCCTCCGGGACAGGGGATGGCTACACCTTC. Translating gives CASTASGTGDGYTF.

The chain is built from TRBV10-3 and TRBJ2-7; TRBD1 aligns across 9 bases. The CDR3 loop spans 14 amino acids. Germline lookup yields CDR1 ENHRY and CDR2 SYGVKD. V lost 7 bases and J lost 2; bases outside the gene matches: 6. CDR3 coding DNA: TGTGCCATCACCCCGGGACAGGGAACCTACGAGCAGTACTTC. It encodes CAITPGQGTYEQYF.

This clone appeared once. The V gene is TRBV7-9, the J gene TRBJ2-1, with 7 bases aligning to TRBD2. J gave up 7 bases and V 1 base, and 4 bases lay outside the gene matches. CDR3 length: 14 residues. Germline V lookup: CDR1 SEHNR, CDR2 FQNEAQ (reference sequence). The CDR3 reads CASSLGLASNEQFF. The CDR3 nucleotides read TGTGCCAGCAGCTTAGGACTAGCATCAAATGAGCAGTTCTTC.

The CDR3 loop is CASSSKTGGPINEQFF. CDR3 DNA: TGTGCCAGCAGCTCTAAGACCGGGGGGCCGATAAATGAGCAGTTCTTC. This rearrangement joins TRBV5-8 to TRBJ2-1, with TRBD2 as a possible D gene (7 bases). The length of the CDR3 is 16 residues. Trimming left V 3 bases short and J 7 bases short, with 20 bases between. The germline V gene has CDR1 SGHTS and CDR2 YDEGEE.

The chain employs TRBV28 and TRBJ1-2, with a weak D call TRBD1 (5 bases). V shed 5 bases and J shed 4 bases, with 14 bases lying between them. Germline values: CDR1 MDHEN, CDR2 SYDVKM. The CDR3 has 14 residues. The CDR3 nucleotides read TGTGCCAGCAGTCCACCCCAGGGATCCTATGGCTACACCTTC. Encoded protein: CASSPPQGSYGYTF.

This rearrangement joins TRBV20-1 to TRBJ2-1; 9 bases fit TRBD2. The ends lost 3 bases at V and 9 bases at J; junction bases unmatched: 9. The germline V gene has CDR1 DFQATT and CDR2 SNEGSKA (reference sequence). The CDR3 runs 14 residues. CDR3 in amino acids: CSASSGSVDSEQFF. The CDR3 DNA reads TGCAGTGCTAGTAGCGGGAGTGTTGATAGTGAGCAGTTCTTC.

V and J are TRBV5-1 and TRBJ2-7; maybe TRBD1 (6 bases). V dropped 4 bases and J dropped 3 bases, with 17 bases sitting between them. The CDR3 has 15 amino acids. Germline V gene lookup returns CDR1 SGHRS and CDR2 YFSETQ. The CDR3 loop reads CASSRLQGSNYEQYF. DNA of the CDR3: TGCGCCAGCAGCCGTTTACAGGGCTCGAACTACGAGCAGTACTTC. Complete variable domain (other parts from reference TRBV5-1 and TRBJ2-7): KAGVTQTPRYLIKTRGQQVTLSCSPISGHRSVSWYQQTPGQGLQFLFEYFSETQRNKGNFPGRFSGRQFSNSRSEMNVSTLELGDSALYLCASSRLQGSNYEQYFGPGTRLTVT.

The CDR3 sequence: CASSLRGGGFQETQYF. In DNA form, the CDR3 reads TGTGCCAGCAGCTTAAGGGGGGGCGGTTTCCAAGAGACCCAGTACTTC. The chain couples TRBV7-6 to TRBJ2-5, with D perhaps TRBD2 (7 bases). The V end was cut by 2 bases, the J end by 1 base, with 14 bases between. CDR3 length: 16 amino acids. Germline V gene data show CDR1 as SGHVS and CDR2 as FNYEAQ.

The V call is TRBV6-5, the J call TRBJ2-2; the match to TRBD2 covers 8 bases. This CDR3 has 15 amino acids. The trim removed 8 bases at V and 3 bases at J, leaving 8 bases unmatched. Germline CDR1 MNHEY, CDR2 SVGAGI. The CDR3 DNA is TGTGCCAGCTGGCTTGCGGGAGGTTACACCGGGGAGCTGTTTTTT. This sequence encodes CASWLAGGYTGELFF.

The chain employs TRBV10-3 and TRBJ1-2; tentative D call: TRBD1 (5 bases). Germline CDR1 and CDR2: ENHRY and SYGVKD. Deletions cut 1 base from V and 7 bases from J, with 13 bases between. CDR3 length: 14 residues. The CDR3 nucleotides are TGTGCCATCAGTGAGTTGGCTGGCAGGGCTGGCTACACCTTC. This encodes CAISELAGRAGYTF.

This chain links TRBV15 with TRBJ2-1; TRBD2 aligns across 8 bases. This CDR3 is 15 amino acids long. Germline trimming cut 6 bases from V and 4 bases from J; bases unmatched to any gene: 8. The germline V gene encodes CDR1 LNHNV and CDR2 YYDKDF (reference sequence). The CDR3 nucleotides are TGTGCCACCAGAATACGGGGGGGGCGGTACAATGAGCAGTTCTTC. Encoded protein: CATRIRGGRYNEQFF.

The J gene is TRBJ1-1, the V gene TRBV24-1; TRBD1 might be the D (5 bases). This CDR3 comprises 14 residues. V was trimmed by 7 bases and J by 0 bases, leaving 11 bases between them. Germline-derived CDR1 and CDR2 are KGHDR and SFDVKD. CDR3 sequence: CATRSTEMNTEAFF. CDR3 nucleotide sequence: TGTGCCACCAGATCGACAGAAATGAACACTGAAGCTTTCTTT.

The rearrangement links TRBV11-2 to TRBJ1-1; D unclear. This CDR3 is 17 amino acids long. V lost 1 base, J lost 6 bases, and 21 bases lay in between. The germline V gene has CDR1 SGHAT and CDR2 FQNNGV. CDR3 bases: TGTGCCAGCAGCTTAGGATATGCGGGAGCTAGGAGAGCTGAAGCTTTCTTT. This translates into CASSLGYAGARRAEAFF.

This clone was seen only once. The gene calls are TRBV30 and TRBJ2-1; D gene ambiguous. This CDR3 has 14 amino acids. From germline, CDR1 is GTSNPN and CDR2 SVGIG (reference sequence). The germline V and J ends were trimmed by 4 bases and 7 bases, with 17 bases remaining between them. CDR3 bases: TGTGCCTGGAATAGTGGTTCAAATCAAAATGAGCAGTTCTTC. This translates into CAWNSGSNQNEQFF.